This TCR beta chain comes out of a study of OX40 agonist ivuxolimab in advanced cancers. Across the study: Subjects had a mean age of 60 years, with a range of about 23 to 79; just over 80% were male. Partial responses were seen in three patients, one with hepatocellular carcinoma and two with cutaneous melanoma. Study conclusions and caveats: Partly responding patients at 0.1-3.0 mg/kg showed some of the smallest clonal expansion.

TCRdb's table, derived via immunoSEQ multiplex PCR, lists solely in-frame clones and lacks some. The sample lists some 100,000 clones; 80% to 95% were seen once. The CDR3 extends over 15 amino acids. From germline, CDR1 is MNHNS and CDR2 SASEGT. Details on this clone: Its antigen is not known.

The chain links TRBV6-1 to TRBJ2-5; D not resolved. The J call is in doubt because the DNA end fits TRBJ2-7 better. The material sequenced was CD4+ or CD8+ T cells sorted from blood, taken in a trial of the OX40 agonist ivuxolimab. The TCR comes from an adult with an advanced solid tumor such as melanoma, head and neck, liver or kidney cancer. CDR3 region: CASTQVSPSSYEQYF. The CDR3, as DNA: TGTGCCAGCACCCAAGTGAGCCCAAGCTCCTACGAGCAGTACTTC.